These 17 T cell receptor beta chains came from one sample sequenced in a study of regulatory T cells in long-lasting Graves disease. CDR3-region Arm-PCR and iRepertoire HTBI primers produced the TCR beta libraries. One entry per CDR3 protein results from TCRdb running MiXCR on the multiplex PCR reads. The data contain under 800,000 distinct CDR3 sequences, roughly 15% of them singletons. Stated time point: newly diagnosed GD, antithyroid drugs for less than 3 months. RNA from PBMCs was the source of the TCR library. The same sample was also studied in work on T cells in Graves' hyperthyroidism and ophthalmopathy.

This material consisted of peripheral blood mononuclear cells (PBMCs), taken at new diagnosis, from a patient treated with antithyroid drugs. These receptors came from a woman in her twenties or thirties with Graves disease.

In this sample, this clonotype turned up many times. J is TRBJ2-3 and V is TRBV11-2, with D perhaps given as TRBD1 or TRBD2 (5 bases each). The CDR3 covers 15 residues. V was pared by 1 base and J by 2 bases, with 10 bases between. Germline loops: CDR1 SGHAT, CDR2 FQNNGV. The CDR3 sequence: CASSLVGGTTDTQYF. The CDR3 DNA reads TGTGCCAGCAGCTTAGTTGGTGGGACCACAGATACGCAGTATTTT.

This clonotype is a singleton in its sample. The CDR3 loop is CASSYPRRQRTGELFF. The CDR3 DNA reads TGTGCCAGCAGTTACCCGAGGCGGCAGAGGACCGGGGAGCTGTTTTTT. V gene TRBV28 combines with J gene TRBJ2-2, with D uncertain. From germline, CDR1 is MDHEN and CDR2 SYDVKM. This CDR3 is built from 16 residues. Deletions cut 4 bases from V and 5 bases from J, with 17 bases between.

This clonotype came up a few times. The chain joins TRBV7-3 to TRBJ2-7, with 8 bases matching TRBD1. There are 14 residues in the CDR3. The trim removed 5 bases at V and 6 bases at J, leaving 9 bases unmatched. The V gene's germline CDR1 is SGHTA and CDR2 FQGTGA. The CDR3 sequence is CASSPRTGSSEQYF. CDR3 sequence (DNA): TGTGCCAGCAGCCCACGGACAGGGTCCAGCGAGCAGTACTTC.

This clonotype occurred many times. This chain's CDR3 is CASSEWRENTEAFF. The CDR3 nucleotides read TGTGCCAGCAGTGAATGGAGGGAGAACACTGAAGCTTTCTTT. The chain uses TRBV25-1 and TRBJ1-1; D call uncertain. The V gene lost 1 base and the J gene lost 1 base, with 7 bases spanning the gap. Per the germline V gene, CDR1 is MGHDK and CDR2 is SYGVNS. This CDR3 contains 14 residues.

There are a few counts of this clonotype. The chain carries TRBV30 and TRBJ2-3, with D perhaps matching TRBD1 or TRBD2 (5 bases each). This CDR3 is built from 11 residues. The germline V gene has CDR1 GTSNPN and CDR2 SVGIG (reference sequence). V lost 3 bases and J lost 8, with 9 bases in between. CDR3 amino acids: CAWRGGGTQYF. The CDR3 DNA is TGTGCCTGGAGGGGTGGGGGTACGCAGTATTTT.

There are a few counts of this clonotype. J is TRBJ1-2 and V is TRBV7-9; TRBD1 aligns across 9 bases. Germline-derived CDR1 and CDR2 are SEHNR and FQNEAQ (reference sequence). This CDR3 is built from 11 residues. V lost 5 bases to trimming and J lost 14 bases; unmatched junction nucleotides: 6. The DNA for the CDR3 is TGTGCCAGCAGCAGCACAGGGGGCTGGACCTTC. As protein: CASSSTGGWTF.

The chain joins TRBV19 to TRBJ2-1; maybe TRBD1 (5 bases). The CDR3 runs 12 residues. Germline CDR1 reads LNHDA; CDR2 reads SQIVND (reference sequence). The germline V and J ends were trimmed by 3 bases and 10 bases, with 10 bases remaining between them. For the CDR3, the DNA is TGTGCCAGTAGTATGATGGACACCGAGCAGTTCTTC. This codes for CASSMMDTEQFF. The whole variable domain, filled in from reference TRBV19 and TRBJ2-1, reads DGGITQSPKYLFRKEGQNVTLSCEQNLNHDAMYWYRQDPGQGLRLIYYSQIVNDFQKGDIAEGYSVSREKKESFPLTVTSAQKNPTAFYLCASSMMDTEQFFGPGTRLTVL.

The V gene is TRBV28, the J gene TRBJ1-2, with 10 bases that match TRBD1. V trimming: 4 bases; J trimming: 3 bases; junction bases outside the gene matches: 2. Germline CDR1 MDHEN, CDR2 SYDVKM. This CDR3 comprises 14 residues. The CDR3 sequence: CASSWTGGDYGYTF. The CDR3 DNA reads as TGTGCCAGCAGTTGGACAGGGGGTGACTATGGCTACACCTTC.

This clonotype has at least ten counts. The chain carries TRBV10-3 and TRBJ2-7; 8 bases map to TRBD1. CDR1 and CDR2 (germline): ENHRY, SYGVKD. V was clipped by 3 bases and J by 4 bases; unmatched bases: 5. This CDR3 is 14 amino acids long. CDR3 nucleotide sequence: TGTGCCATCAGTGAAACAGGGGGAGTTTACGAGCAGTACTTC. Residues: CAISETGGVYEQYF.

The CDR3 bases are TGTGCCAGCAGCGCCGGTGGAAAGGGGGCAAACTATGGCTACACCTTC. This translates into CASSAGGKGANYGYTF. The rearrangement joins TRBV9 to TRBJ1-2; TRBD1 matches at 7 bases. Trimming took 3 bases from V and 2 from J; bases not matched to a gene: 10. The length of the CDR3 is 16 residues. The germline V gene encodes CDR1 SGDLS and CDR2 YYNGEE.

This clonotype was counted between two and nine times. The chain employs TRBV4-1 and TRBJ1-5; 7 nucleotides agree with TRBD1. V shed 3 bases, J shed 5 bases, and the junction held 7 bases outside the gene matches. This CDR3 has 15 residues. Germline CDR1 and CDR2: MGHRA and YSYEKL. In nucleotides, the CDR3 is TGCGCCAGCAGCCATAAAGGACAGGCCGATCAGCCCCAGCATTTT. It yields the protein CASSHKGQADQPQHF.

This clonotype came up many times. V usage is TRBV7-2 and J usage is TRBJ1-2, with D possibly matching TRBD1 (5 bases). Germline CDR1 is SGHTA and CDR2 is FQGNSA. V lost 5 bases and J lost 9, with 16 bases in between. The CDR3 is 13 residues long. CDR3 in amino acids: CASSQGGPGSYTF. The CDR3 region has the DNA TGTGCCAGCAGCCAGGGCGGCCCCGGGAGCTACACCTTC. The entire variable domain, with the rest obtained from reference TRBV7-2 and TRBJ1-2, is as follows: GAGVSQSPSNKVTEKGKDVELRCDPISGHTALYWYRQSLGQGLEFLIYFQGNSAPDKSGLPSDRFSAERTGGSVSTLTIQRTQQEDSAVYLCASSQGGPGSYTFGSGTRLTVV.

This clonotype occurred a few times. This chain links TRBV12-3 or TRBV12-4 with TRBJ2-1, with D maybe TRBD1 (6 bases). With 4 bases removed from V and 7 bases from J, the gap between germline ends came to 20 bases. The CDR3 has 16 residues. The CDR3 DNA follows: TGTGCCAGCAGTTCCCCCCACACAGGGTTTGGTAATGAGCAGTTCTTC. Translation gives CASSSPHTGFGNEQFF.

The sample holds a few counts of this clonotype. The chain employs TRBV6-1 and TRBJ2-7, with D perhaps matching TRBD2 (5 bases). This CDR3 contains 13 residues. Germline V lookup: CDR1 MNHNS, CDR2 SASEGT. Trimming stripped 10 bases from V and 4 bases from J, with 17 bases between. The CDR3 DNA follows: TGTGCCATTTCCCCCGGGATCATTTACGAGCAGTACTTC. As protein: CAISPGIIYEQYF.

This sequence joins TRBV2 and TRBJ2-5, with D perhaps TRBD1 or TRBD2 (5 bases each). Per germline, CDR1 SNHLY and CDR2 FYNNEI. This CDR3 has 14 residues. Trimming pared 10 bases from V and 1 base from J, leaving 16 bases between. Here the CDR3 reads CATEDRDGQETQYF. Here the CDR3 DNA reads TGTGCCACCGAGGACCGGGACGGCCAAGAGACCCAGTACTTC.

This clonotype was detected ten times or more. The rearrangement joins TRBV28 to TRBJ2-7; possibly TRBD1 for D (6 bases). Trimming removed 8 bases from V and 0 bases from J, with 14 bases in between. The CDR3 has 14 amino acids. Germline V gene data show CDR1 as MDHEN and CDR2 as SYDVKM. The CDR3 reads CASGERTASYEQYF. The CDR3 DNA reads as TGTGCCAGCGGGGAGAGGACAGCCTCCTACGAGCAGTACTTC.

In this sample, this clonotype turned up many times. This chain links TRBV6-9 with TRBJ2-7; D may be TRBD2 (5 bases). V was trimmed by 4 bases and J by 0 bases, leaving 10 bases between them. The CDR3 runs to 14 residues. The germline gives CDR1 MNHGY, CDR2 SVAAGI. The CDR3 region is CASSSSGSSYEQYF. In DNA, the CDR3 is TGTGCCAGCAGTTCAAGTGGGAGCTCCTACGAGCAGTACTTC.